The 23 T cell receptor beta chains given below trace back to one sample, sequenced in a study of cytomegalovirus exposure and HLA in healthy donors. Clones were read by immunoSEQ multiplex PCR, and TCRdb kept only the in-frame ones, dropping some. This sample carries 100,000 to 150,000 clones, roughly nine tenths of them seen once, and the ten largest clones take roughly 1.2%. Input material: PBMCs. These receptors came from a woman between 18 and 29 years old in good health and CMV-seronegative.

V usage is TRBV27 and J usage is TRBJ2-4; D is unclear. The CDR3 totals 14 residues. Trimming took 6 bases from V and 0 from J, leaving 9 bases between them. Germline V gives CDR1 MNHEY, CDR2 SMNVEV (reference sequence). CDR3 sequence (DNA): TGTGCCAGCAGGAATTACAGAGCCAAAAACATTCAGTACTTC. Encoded protein: CASRNYRAKNIQYF.

The V gene is TRBV9, the J gene TRBJ2-7, with 11 bases that match TRBD1. The J segment lost 3 bases and the V segment lost 4 bases, leaving 9 bases of the junction unmatched. The CDR3 is 16 residues long. Germline-derived CDR1 and CDR2 are SGDLS and YYNGEE. Here the CDR3 DNA reads TGTGCCAGCAGCCCTGGGACAGGGGGAAGGGTCTACGAGCAGTACTTC. Amino acid sequence: CASSPGTGGRVYEQYF. The full variable domain, its missing parts supplied by reference TRBV9 and TRBJ2-7, is DSGVTQTPKHLITATGQRVTLRCSPRSGDLSVYWYQQSLDQGLQFLIQYYNGEERAKGNILERFSAQQFPDLHSELNLSSLELGDSALYFCASSPGTGGRVYEQYFGPGTRLTVT.

A note on this clone: Other DNA sequences within the sample encode an identical CDR3. This rearrangement joins TRBV5-1 to TRBJ1-5; 11 positions match TRBD1. Trimming removed 0 bases from V and 7 bases from J; junction bases left unmatched: 0. This CDR3 contains 14 residues. The germline V gene has CDR1 SGHRS and CDR2 YFSETQ. CDR3 in amino acids: CASSLGTGGQPQHF. CDR3 in DNA: TGCGCCAGCAGCTTGGGGACAGGGGGCCAGCCCCAGCATTTT.

The V and J genes are TRBV2 and TRBJ2-1; D possibly corresponds to TRBD2 (6 bases). This CDR3 region has 17 residues. Trimming took off 7 bases at V and 4 bases at J, with 23 bases between the two ends. The germline CDR1 and CDR2 sequences are SNHLY and FYNNEI. The CDR3 DNA reads as TGTGCCAGCACCAGAAGGGGCCCTAGCGCCAATTACAATGAGCAGTTCTTC. Its translation: CASTRRGPSANYNEQFF.

The V gene is TRBV28, the J gene TRBJ2-1; no clear D gene. Germline assignment: CDR1 MDHEN and CDR2 SYDVKM. CDR3 length: 12 amino acids. Trimming removed 3 bases from V and 4 bases from J, with 4 bases in between. The CDR3: CASSLRYNEQFF. As DNA, the CDR3 is TGTGCCAGCAGTTTGAGGTACAATGAGCAGTTCTTC.

A remark on this clone: A read error may produce the germline difference seen at one junction end. V usage is TRBV10-3 and J usage is TRBJ2-3; 8 bases are shared with TRBD2. Germline V gene lookup returns CDR1 ENHRY and CDR2 SYGVKD. CDR3 length: 16 amino acids. The CDR3 nucleotides read TGTGCCATCAGTGTTGAAGCGGGGGTTTCCACAAATACGCAGTATTTT. Translated: CAISVEAGVSTNTQYF.

A few counts support this clone. Other nucleotide sequences from this sample produce the same CDR3. The chain is built from TRBV5-1 and TRBJ1-2, with TRBD1 matching over 8 bases. With 0 bases clipped from V and 6 bases from J, the junction kept 1 base outside the gene matches. The CDR3 spans 13 residues. Germline CDR1 is SGHRS and CDR2 is YFSETQ. This chain's CDR3 is CASSLGTGNGYTF. CDR3 nucleotide sequence: TGCGCCAGCAGCTTGGGGACAGGGAATGGCTACACCTTC.

This chain joins TRBV7-9 and TRBJ2-1, with a weak D call TRBD1 (5 bases). The V end was cut by 4 bases, the J end by 2 bases, with 12 bases between. The CDR3 is 15 residues long. Germline V gene lookup returns CDR1 SEHNR and CDR2 FQNEAQ (reference sequence). CDR3 coding DNA: TGTGCCAGCAGCTCTAGGGGCACCCCCTACAATGAGCAGTTCTTC. Translation: CASSSRGTPYNEQFF.

This sequence joins TRBV6-1 and TRBJ2-7, with 7 bases that match TRBD2. The CDR3 runs 15 residues. V lost 6 bases and J lost 2; bases outside the gene matches: 10. The germline V gene encodes CDR1 MNHNS and CDR2 SASEGT. DNA of the CDR3: TGTGCCAGCAGAACCTGGGGGGGTGGGACCTACGAGCAGTACTTC. Translation: CASRTWGGGTYEQYF.

This clone was seen once. DNA for the CDR3: TGCGCCAGCAGCCAAGACAGTTTCAAAGGCTACACCTTC. Protein product: CASSQDSFKGYTF. This chain links TRBV5-1 with TRBJ1-2, with D tentatively TRBD1 (5 bases). CDR3 size: 13 residues. V was cut by 4 bases and J by 8 bases, with 15 bases left in between. The germline CDR1 and CDR2 sequences are SGHRS and YFSETQ. The full variable domain, rest sourced from reference TRBV5-1 and TRBJ1-2, is KAGVTQTPRYLIKTRGQQVTLSCSPISGHRSVSWYQQTPGQGLQFLFEYFSETQRNKGNFPGRFSGRQFSNSRSEMNVSTLELGDSALYLCASSQDSFKGYTFGSGTRLTVV.

V usage is TRBV7-3 and J usage is TRBJ1-6, with 8 bases identical to TRBD1. The junction had 7 bases not matched to a gene; V was cut back by 4 bases and J by 5 bases. Germline V CDR1 and CDR2: SGHTA, FQGTGA. CDR3 size: 16 residues. DNA for the CDR3: TGTGCCAGCAGCTCCGGGACAGGATGGCATAATTCACCCCTCCACTTT. It is translated as CASSSGTGWHNSPLHF.

This clone was picked up a small number of times. The rearrangement uses TRBV7-2 and TRBJ1-6; D unclear. Germline-derived CDR1 and CDR2 are SGHTA and FQGNSA. The V end lost 0 bases, the J end lost 6 bases, and 9 bases lay between the germline ends. The CDR3 is 15 residues long. The CDR3 region has the DNA TGTGCCAGCAGCTTAGCGATGGAGTCTAATTCACCCCTCCACTTT. Translation: CASSLAMESNSPLHF. Full variable domain (outside the CDR3, taken from reference TRBV7-2 and TRBJ1-6): GAGVSQSPSNKVTEKGKDVELRCDPISGHTALYWYRQSLGQGLEFLIYFQGNSAPDKSGLPSDRFSAERTGGSVSTLTIQRTQQEDSAVYLCASSLAMESNSPLHFGNGTRLTVT.

The chain couples TRBV5-1 to TRBJ1-6; 9 bases agree with TRBD1. The CDR3 consists of 16 residues. CDR1 is SGHRS and CDR2 is YFSETQ in the germline V gene. The J segment lost 3 bases and the V segment lost 3 bases, leaving 4 bases of the junction unmatched. The CDR3 region is CASSSGQGLYNSPLHF. CDR3 in DNA: TGCGCCAGCAGCTCGGGACAGGGTCTCTATAATTCACCCCTCCACTTT.

Turning to this clone: One end of the junction varies from germline; a read error may be responsible. This CDR3 reads CASSQDRSGFGANVLTF. CDR3 in DNA: TGCGCCAGCAGCCAGGACAGGTCAGGCTTCGGGGCCAACGTCTTGACTTTC. The V gene is TRBV5-1, the J gene TRBJ2-6; 7 nucleotides line up with TRBD1. The CDR3 has 17 amino acids. Germline V gene data show CDR1 as SGHRS and CDR2 as YFSETQ.

This clone was seen only once. V is TRBV23-1 and J is TRBJ1-4, with a possible D match to TRBD1 (5 bases). TRBV23-1 is marked as an open reading frame, function uncertain. The V end was cut by 0 bases, the J end by 8 bases, with 22 bases between. The CDR3 is 18 residues long. The CDR3 nucleotides are TGCGCCAGCAGTCAATCAGCCCTCGACAGACCCCCCGAGGAAAAACTGTTTTTT. This codes for CASSQSALDRPPEEKLFF.

The chain links TRBV6-6 to TRBJ2-7, with 9 nucleotides matching TRBD1. Germline values: CDR1 MNHNY, CDR2 SVGAGI (reference sequence). V was clipped by 5 bases and J by 3 bases; unmatched bases: 8. This CDR3 has 15 residues. The CDR3 nucleotides are TGTGCCAGCAGTCCATGGGGGACAGGGAGCTACGAGCAGTACTTC. This codes for CASSPWGTGSYEQYF.

This chain links TRBV5-4 with TRBJ2-5, with 10 nucleotides matching TRBD2. Germline loops: CDR1 SGHNT, CDR2 YYREEE (reference sequence). The CDR3 sequence is 15 residues long. V was pared by 4 bases and J by 1 base, with 4 bases of the junction left unmatched. CDR3 residues: CASSNSGGTQETQYF. The CDR3, as DNA: TGTGCCAGCAGCAATAGCGGGGGGACCCAAGAGACCCAGTACTTC.

This chain links TRBV19 with TRBJ2-2; 8 nucleotides match TRBD1. The length of the CDR3 is 17 residues. The V gene end was trimmed by 6 bases and the J gene end by 4 bases; junction bases not matched to a gene: 13. CDR1 is LNHDA and CDR2 is SQIVND in the germline V gene (reference sequence). This chain's CDR3 is CASSPIRGQGATGELFF. The CDR3 DNA is TGTGCCAGTAGCCCTATCAGGGGGCAGGGGGCCACCGGGGAGCTGTTTTTT.

This chain connects TRBV5-5 to TRBJ2-4; maybe TRBD1 (5 bases). Germline lookup yields CDR1 SGHKS and CDR2 YYEKEE (reference sequence). The CDR3 is made up of 14 amino acids. V lost 4 bases, J lost 1 base, and 9 bases lay in between. As DNA, the CDR3 is TGTGCCAGCAGCCCCCGACAGGCCAAAAACATTCAGTACTTC. Protein sequence: CASSPRQAKNIQYF.

This clone is a singleton in its sample. V gene TRBV11-3 combines with J gene TRBJ2-7, with TRBD2 matching over 12 bases. Trimming cost V 4 bases and J 3 bases; bases outside gene matches: 7. This CDR3 contains 16 residues. The germline gives CDR1 SGHNT, CDR2 YENEEA. The CDR3: CASSSYTSGGNYEQYF. The DNA for the CDR3 is TGTGCCAGCAGCTCCTACACTAGCGGGGGGAACTACGAGCAGTACTTC.

The chain links TRBV18 to TRBJ2-3; 9 bases fit TRBD1. Germline CDR1 KGHSH, CDR2 LQKENI. The J segment lost 3 bases and the V segment lost 2 bases, leaving 6 bases of the junction unmatched. The CDR3 has 16 amino acids. CDR3 sequence reads: CASSPDWDRVTDTQYF. The CDR3 bases are TGTGCCAGCTCACCAGACTGGGACAGGGTTACAGATACGCAGTATTTT.

This chain links TRBV13 with TRBJ1-4; 9 bases map to TRBD1. V gave up 3 bases and J gave up 4 bases; unmatched junction bases: 9. This CDR3 region has 17 residues. Germline lookup yields CDR1 PRHDT and CDR2 FYEKMQ (reference sequence). CDR3 amino acids: CASSFKGQGPLNEKLFF. Here the CDR3 DNA reads TGTGCCAGCAGCTTCAAGGGACAGGGACCCCTTAATGAAAAACTGTTTTTT. The whole variable domain, remainder taken from reference TRBV13 and TRBJ1-4, is AAGVIQSPRHLIKEKRETATLKCYPIPRHDTVYWYQQGPGQDPQFLISFYEKMQSDKGSIPDRFSAQQFSDYHSELNMSSLELGDSALYFCASSFKGQGPLNEKLFFGSGTQLSVL.

This clone was counted once. The chain carries TRBV7-9 and TRBJ1-2; D gene unclear. The V gene's germline CDR1 is SEHNR and CDR2 FQNEAQ (reference sequence). The CDR3 totals 16 residues. The V and J ends lost 6 bases and 3 bases respectively, with 20 bases between them. CDR3 nucleotide sequence: TGTGCCAGCAGTCCCCGGCCCAGAAGCGCGCACTATGGCTACACCTTC. Protein sequence: CASSPRPRSAHYGYTF.